These 27 T cell receptor beta chains share one sample of origin, sequenced in a study of shared clonotypes between healthy human individuals. Here immunoSEQ multiplex PCR was the method, and the copy in TCRdb shows in-frame clones only, minus some. The repertoire holds fewer than 1.4 million clones, with approximately 78% as singletons. The sequencing input was memory CD4+ T cells from PBMCs. Regarding subset: CD45RA-negative fraction. The receptors stem from a young man in good health. Some clones in this sample may be carry-over from other donors' samples.

This clone was picked up one time. The chain links TRBV5-1 to TRBJ2-7; 12 bases are a match to TRBD2. Germline-derived CDR1 and CDR2 are SGHRS and YFSETQ. With V trimmed by 0 bases and J by 0 bases, 7 bases remained unmatched. This CDR3 is 18 amino acids long. CDR3 protein: CASSLGLAGESSSYEQYF. As DNA, the CDR3 is TGCGCCAGCAGCTTGGGACTAGCGGGAGAATCGAGCTCCTACGAGCAGTACTTC.

The genes are TRBV4-2 and TRBJ2-1; no reliable D call. The CDR3 totals 14 residues. The germline CDR1 and CDR2 sequences are LGHNA and YNFKEQ. Between the trimmed V and J ends, which lost 1 base and 4 bases, there was a span of 8 bases. CDR3 residues: CASSQAHSYNEQFF. The CDR3 DNA is TGTGCCAGCAGCCAAGCACACAGTTACAATGAGCAGTTCTTC.

This chain uses TRBV2 with TRBJ2-7; D gene uncertain. V was trimmed by 5 bases and J by 2 bases, leaving 10 bases between them. Germline CDR1 is SNHLY and CDR2 is FYNNEI. There are 13 residues in the CDR3. The CDR3 nucleotides are TGTGCCAGCAGTCTTCCATTAACCTACGAGCAGTACTTC. This gives the protein CASSLPLTYEQYF.

This sequence joins TRBV5-1 and TRBJ2-3; 14 bases align to TRBD2. CDR1 and CDR2 from the germline V gene are SGHRS and YFSETQ. There are 18 residues in the CDR3. Germline trimming cut 0 bases from V and 1 base from J; bases unmatched to any gene: 4. CDR3 in DNA: TGCGCCAGCAGCTTGGGTGGACTAGCGGGAGGAGGCACAGATACGCAGTATTTT. Translation: CASSLGGLAGGGTDTQYF.

This clone appeared once. This rearrangement joins TRBV27 to TRBJ2-7, with 7 bases identical to TRBD2. The CDR3 totals 13 residues. Germline V gene data show CDR1 as MNHEY and CDR2 as SMNVEV (reference sequence). The trim removed 8 bases at V and 6 bases at J, leaving 10 bases unmatched. DNA for the CDR3: TGTGCCAGCGCCATTGGGACTATGGGCGAGCAGTACTTC. It yields the protein CASAIGTMGEQYF.

Concerning this clone itself: A far larger clone differs by one base, so this is likely a read error. Other DNA sequences from this sample encode an identical CDR3 as well. The V and J genes are TRBV6-5 and TRBJ1-1; no reliable D call. Germline CDR1 MNHEY, CDR2 SVGAGI. The V end was cut by 5 bases, the J end by 1 base, with 11 bases between. This CDR3 is 14 amino acids long. The CDR3 loop reads CASSPPSRNTEAFF. The DNA of the CDR3 is TGTGCCAGCAGTCCCCCTTCGCGGAACACTGAAGCTTTCTTT.

This clone came up many times. J is TRBJ2-7 and V is TRBV11-2; 14 nucleotides align to TRBD2. V lost 5 bases and J lost 5; bases outside the gene matches: 8. Per the germline V gene, CDR1 is SGHAT and CDR2 is FQNNGV. The length of the CDR3 is 16 residues. CDR3 region: CASSPGTSGSTNEQYF. The CDR3 nucleotides are TGTGCCAGCAGCCCCGGGACTAGCGGGAGCACAAACGAGCAGTACTTC.

This sequence joins TRBV2 and TRBJ2-7; TRBD2 matches at 8 bases. The germline V gene has CDR1 SNHLY and CDR2 FYNNEI. The V segment lost 7 bases and the J segment 2 bases; nucleotides outside the gene matches: 7. CDR3 length: 14 residues. The CDR3 reads CASTVTSETYEQYF. CDR3 in DNA: TGTGCCAGCACTGTGACTAGCGAAACCTACGAGCAGTACTTC.

The CDR3 DNA is TGTGCCAGCAGCCCCACAGGGATGGTGCAGTTCTTC. Protein: CASSPTGMVQFF. The J gene is TRBJ2-1, the V gene TRBV7-6; D perhaps matches TRBD1 (6 bases). Germline loops: CDR1 SGHVS, CDR2 FNYEAQ. There are 12 residues in the CDR3. The germline V and J ends were trimmed by 5 bases and 12 bases, with 14 bases remaining between them. Full variable domain (outside the CDR3, taken from reference TRBV7-6 and TRBJ2-1): GAGVSQSPRYKVTKRGQDVALRCDPISGHVSLYWYRQALGQGPEFLTYFNYEAQQDKSGLPNDRFSAERPEGSISTLTIQRTEQRDSAMYRCASSPTGMVQFFGPGTRLTVL.

The chain combines TRBV5-1 with TRBJ2-1, with 8 positions matching TRBD2. This CDR3 contains 16 residues. Germline CDR1 reads SGHRS; CDR2 reads YFSETQ. V lost 3 bases and J lost 3; bases outside the gene matches: 8. This CDR3 is CASSSYAGGLYNEQFF. The CDR3 DNA is TGCGCCAGCAGCTCGTACGCGGGGGGCCTCTACAATGAGCAGTTCTTC.

The rearrangement joins TRBV4-3 to TRBJ2-2; D ambiguous. The CDR3 sequence is 15 residues long. Germline-derived CDR1 and CDR2 are LGHNA and YSLEER. V lost 2 bases, J lost 0 bases, and 7 bases lay in between. DNA for the CDR3: TGCGCCAGCAGCCAAATTAGTACGAACACCGGGGAGCTGTTTTTT. Encoded protein: CASSQISTNTGELFF.

V gene TRBV5-1 combines with J gene TRBJ2-3; 7 bases align to TRBD1. Trimming cost V 6 bases and J 4 bases; bases outside gene matches: 11. This CDR3 comprises 15 residues. CDR1 and CDR2 from the germline V gene are SGHRS and YFSETQ. The CDR3 loop reads CASNNADRPADTQYF. The CDR3 DNA reads TGCGCCAGCAACAACGCGGACAGGCCCGCAGATACGCAGTATTTT.

This clone was recorded once. J is TRBJ2-2 and V is TRBV7-3; the match to TRBD2 covers 12 bases. Germline V gives CDR1 SGHTA, CDR2 FQGTGA. The CDR3 extends over 17 amino acids. With V trimmed by 5 bases and J by 1 base, 5 bases remained unmatched. In DNA, the CDR3 is TGTGCCAGCAGCCGGACGGGACTAGCGGGGAACACCGGGGAGCTGTTTTTT. Translated: CASSRTGLAGNTGELFF.

This clone was detected a few times. Different DNA sequences within this sample yield the same CDR3. V usage is TRBV9 and J usage is TRBJ2-3, with D hard to call. V lost 0 bases to trimming and J lost 5 bases, with 4 bases between them. CDR3 length: 12 amino acids. Per germline, CDR1 SGDLS and CDR2 YYNGEE. CDR3 residues: CASSVAGDTQYF. CDR3 nucleotides: TGTGCCAGCAGCGTAGCTGGAGATACGCAGTATTTT.

The V call is TRBV28, the J call TRBJ2-1; 9 positions agree with TRBD2. This CDR3 has 15 residues. Germline assignment: CDR1 MDHEN and CDR2 SYDVKM. V lost 6 bases to trimming and J lost 2 bases; unmatched junction nucleotides: 5. The CDR3 loop reads CASSPRTSAYNEQFF. The CDR3 region has the DNA TGTGCCAGCAGCCCACGGACTAGCGCCTACAATGAGCAGTTCTTC.

This clone showed up just a few times. Other DNA sequences in this sample translate to the same CDR3. The chain recombines TRBV28 with TRBJ2-7; D call uncertain. In germline, CDR1 is MDHEN, CDR2 SYDVKM. The CDR3 is made up of 11 amino acids. V was shortened by 8 bases and J by 2 bases, with 7 bases between the two germline ends. The CDR3 reads CASGVAYEQYF. CDR3 DNA: TGTGCCAGCGGGGTGGCCTACGAGCAGTACTTC.

Remarks on this clone: A clone one base away is much larger, so this may be a read error. Other DNA sequences in this specimen translate into the identical CDR3. The chain joins TRBV20-1 to TRBJ2-5; D not resolved. The CDR3 loop spans 10 amino acids. V was pared by 4 bases and J by 5 bases, with 5 bases between. Germline loops: CDR1 DFQATT, CDR2 SNEGSKA (reference sequence). The CDR3 reads CSATVETQYF. The CDR3 DNA is TGCAGTGCTACGGTCGAGACCCAGTACTTC.

The chain carries TRBV5-5 and TRBJ2-5; tentatively, D is TRBD2 (5 bases). Germline V CDR1 and CDR2: SGHKS, YYEKEE (reference sequence). The germline V and J ends were trimmed by 4 bases and 0 bases, with 7 bases remaining between them. The CDR3 contains 13 residues. DNA of the CDR3: TGTGCCAGCAGCACCGGGAACCAAGAGACCCAGTACTTC. Translated: CASSTGNQETQYF.

This chain joins TRBV6-5 and TRBJ2-6; TRBD1 might be the D (6 bases). This CDR3 is 14 amino acids long. V shed 6 bases and J shed 8 bases, with 14 bases lying between them. Germline CDR1 is MNHEY and CDR2 is SVGAGI. The CDR3 sequence: CASSLQRDTNVLTF. Here the CDR3 DNA reads TGTGCCAGCAGCCTCCAGAGGGACACCAACGTCCTGACTTTC.

This clone was detected only a few times. The genes are TRBV4-3 and TRBJ2-6, with D possibly being TRBD1 (5 bases). The CDR3 covers 19 residues. CDR1 LGHNA and CDR2 YSLEER come from the germline V gene. Between the trimmed V and J ends, which lost 0 bases and 1 base, there was a span of 16 bases. The CDR3 region is CASSQDVWGPRSGANVLTF. CDR3 bases: TGCGCCAGCAGCCAAGATGTATGGGGCCCCAGGTCTGGGGCCAACGTCCTGACTTTC.

This clone was seen only once. A single base separates this from a much larger clone, so it may be a read error. The V and J genes are TRBV7-2 and TRBJ2-5, with 8 nucleotides matching TRBD1. Germline V CDR1 and CDR2: SGHTA, FQGNSA. The CDR3 spans 13 residues. J lost 4 bases, V lost 4 bases, and 2 bases had no gene match. In nucleotides, the CDR3 is TGTGCCAGCAGCTACGGACAGGGAGAGACCCAGTACTTC. Protein: CASSYGQGETQYF.

V usage is TRBV1 and J usage is TRBJ1-5; TRBD1, the table's D call, lacks a check against the DNA. TRBV1 is marked as a pseudogene. The CDR3 loop spans 16 amino acids. CDR3 loop: CTSSRGQWRSNQPQHF. Written as DNA, the CDR3 is TGCACCAGCAGCCGCGGACAGTGGCGGAGCAATCAGCCCCAGCATTTT.

The V and J genes are TRBV30 and TRBJ2-7; D not resolved. Germline V gene sequence: CDR1 GTSNPN, CDR2 SVGIG (reference sequence). There are 16 residues in the CDR3. With 0 bases removed from V and 0 bases from J, the gap between germline ends came to 15 bases. The CDR3 spells CAWSVPVGRLSYEQYF. In nucleotides, the CDR3 is TGTGCCTGGAGTGTACCAGTCGGCAGGCTCTCCTACGAGCAGTACTTC. The full variable domain, its missing parts supplied by reference TRBV30 and TRBJ2-7, is SQTIHQWPATLVQPVGSPLSLECTVEGTSNPNLYWYRQAAGRGLQLLFYSVGIGQISSEVPQNLSASRPQDRQFILSSKKLLLSDSGFYLCAWSVPVGRLSYEQYFGPGTRLTVT.

The V call is TRBV7-2, the J call TRBJ1-5, with no clear D. The germline V gene encodes CDR1 SGHTA and CDR2 FQGNSA. The CDR3 has 15 residues. With 2 bases removed from V and 0 bases from J, the gap between germline ends came to 8 bases. The CDR3 DNA follows: TGTGCCAGCAGCTTAAGAGGTAATAGCAATCAGCCCCAGCATTTT. Translated: CASSLRGNSNQPQHF. Variable domain in full (rest from reference TRBV7-2 and TRBJ1-5): GAGVSQSPSNKVTEKGKDVELRCDPISGHTALYWYRQSLGQGLEFLIYFQGNSAPDKSGLPSDRFSAERTGGSVSTLTIQRTQQEDSAVYLCASSLRGNSNQPQHFGDGTRLSIL.

For this clone: Other DNA variants within this sample encode the same CDR3. The rearrangement uses TRBV4-2 and TRBJ2-5, with D possibly being TRBD2 (5 bases). This CDR3 has 15 amino acids. Trimming shortened V by 1 base and J by 1 base, and 10 bases separated the two germline ends. Germline assignment: CDR1 LGHNA and CDR2 YNFKEQ. The CDR3 here is CASSQVAGPQETQYF. In nucleotides, the CDR3 is TGTGCCAGCAGCCAAGTGGCGGGCCCCCAAGAGACCCAGTACTTC.

The chain employs TRBV6-1 and TRBJ2-5; TRBD2 agrees at 7 bases. Trimming cost V 4 bases and J 6 bases; bases outside gene matches: 11. This CDR3 is built from 15 residues. The germline V gene has CDR1 MNHNS and CDR2 SASEGT. This CDR3 reads CASSVAGATLKTQYF. The CDR3 region has the DNA TGTGCCAGCAGTGTTGCGGGAGCGACGTTAAAGACCCAGTACTTC.

The rearrangement links TRBV29-1 to TRBJ1-6; 7 positions match TRBD1. Trimming removed 4 bases from V and 7 bases from J; junction bases left unmatched: 1. This CDR3 is built from 12 residues. Germline values: CDR1 SQVTM, CDR2 ANQGSEA. The CDR3 sequence is CSVGDRNSPLHF. As DNA, the CDR3 is TGCAGCGTTGGGGACAGAAATTCACCCCTCCACTTT.